The clone carrying this TCR beta chain is a singleton in its sample. The antigen is not known. The assay was immunoSEQ multiplex PCR, and TCRdb's table has in-frame clones only and misses some. The sample has around 30,000 clones; 85% to 90% are singletons. Germline V gene lookup returns CDR1 SNHLY and CDR2 FYNNEI. CDR3 length: 15 amino acids. Between the trimmed V and J ends, which lost 3 bases and 0 bases, there was a span of 9 bases. This entry comes from a study of a mutant IDH1 vaccine in newly diagnosed glioma. Study information: Patients were pretreated with radiotherapy, temozolomide, or both, mostly both.

The time point was: week 47, end of study. A 20-mer mutant IDH1 peptide at 300 ug was injected subcutaneously with topical imiquimod. The J gene is TRBJ1-3, the V gene TRBV2, with D possibly TRBD1 on 6 matching bases. The sequenced sample was PBMCs, obtained from a glioma patient whose treatment included an IDH1 peptide vaccine. This TCR came from a woman in her 30s with glioma. The CDR3 sequence is CASSDRGRSGNTIYF. CDR3 in DNA: TGTGCCAGCAGTGACCGGGGGCGCTCTGGAAACACCATATATTTT.